Listed below are T cell receptor beta chains from one sample, sequenced in a study of molecular identifiers for immune sequencing clone quantification. TCRdb re-called the PCR reads with MiXCR, one entry per CDR3 protein. The data show approximately 680,000 distinct CDR3 sequences, 25% seen once. The sample consisted of naive CD8+ T cells from blood, with Jurkat cell RNA spiked in. All receptors derive from a human donor in good health. Some libraries in this study had Jurkat cell RNA spiked in. Each CDR3 is given without its conserved first and last residue. A D gene is named only where the DNA matches it firmly. Size is omitted from some rows. Given values are once, few, many or a class for expanded clones.

v_call,j_call,clone_size,d_call,cdr3_aa
TRBV20-1,TRBJ2-3,many,NA,SARDFTRDPDTQY
TRBV27,TRBJ2-3,few,NA,ASSRLDLSTDTQY
TRBV6-5,TRBJ1-5,many,NA,ASSYSPSSNQPQH
TRBV29-1,TRBJ1-2,few,NA,SVEDPARYGYT
TRBV11-2,TRBJ2-3,many,NA,ASSSRGRSTDTQY
TRBV28,TRBJ2-5,many,NA,ASSPGAPKTQY
TRBV10-2,TRBJ2-7,few,NA,ASSPGPLVYEQY
TRBV3-1,TRBJ1-3,many,NA,ASSQDTVDSPGNTIY
TRBV29-1,TRBJ2-1,NA,TRBD2,RVDPGGGYNEQF
TRBV9,TRBJ2-5,NA,TRBD1,ASSSGTGVETQY
TRBV14,TRBJ2-7,few,TRBD1,ASRRTGAHEQY
TRBV7-9,TRBJ2-2,many,TRBD1,ASSIRTGSNGELF
TRBV19,TRBJ2-5,many,TRBD1,ASSIQGAIGETQY
TRBV5-1,TRBJ2-3,few,NA,ASSLAEDASTDTQY
TRBV29-1,TRBJ2-3,many,TRBD2,SVELAEAGTDTQY
TRBV6-2/TRBV6-3,TRBJ2-3,many,NA,ASSKIRGADTQY
TRBV20-1,TRBJ2-5,few,TRBD2,SASTPPFGTSEETQY
TRBV7-2,TRBJ2-7,many,NA,ASSPVTSSYEQY
TRBV19,TRBJ2-1,NA,TRBD1,ASSLLLYRGSLYNEQF
TRBV20-1,TRBJ2-3,many,NA,SASPMTAASTDTQY
TRBV3-1,TRBJ2-2,NA,NA,ASSHVSGNTGELF
TRBV20-1,TRBJ2-7,few,TRBD1,SARAQGSVFEILTYEQY